Listed below are T cell receptor beta chains from one sample, sequenced in a study of cytomegalovirus exposure and HLA in healthy donors. This table comes from immunoSEQ multiplex PCR, and its TCRdb copy is limited to in-frame clones, with some not included. This repertoire shows some 210,000 clones, over 80% found once; its top ten account for around 9.6%. The sample taken for sequencing was PBMCs. The origin of the receptors is a woman aged 50 to 65 in good health and CMV-seropositive. CDR3s include the opening cysteine and the closing phenylalanine or tryptophan. The D gene is left open where the match is weak. Size is omitted from some rows. Given values are once, few, many or a class for expanded clones.

TRBJ1-4,-,-,TRBV4-2,CASSQVGGGNHEKLFF,TGTGCCAGCAGCCAAGTGGGGGGAGGGAATCATGAAAAACTGTTTTTT
TRBJ2-3,TRBD1,-,TRBV25-1,CATRLTGTQYTQYF,TGTGCCACCCGATTGACAGGGACGCAATATACGCAGTATTTT
TRBJ1-5,-,-,TRBV28,CASSPAGPRNQPQHF,TGTGCCAGCAGTCCCGCAGGCCCCCGCAATCAGCCCCAGCATTTT
TRBJ2-5,TRBD2,few,TRBV5-1,CASTEAGGQETQYF,TGCGCCAGCACCGAAGCGGGGGGGCAGGAGACCCAGTACTTC
TRBJ1-2,-,-,TRBV7-9,CASSSRADRPGYTF,TGTGCCAGCAGCTCGCGAGCGGACAGACCTGGCTACACCTTC
TRBJ1-4,-,-,TRBV7-8,CASSLVGRGNEKLFF,TGTGCCAGCAGCTTAGTGGGGAGAGGAAATGAAAAACTGTTTTTT
TRBJ1-1,-,-,TRBV7-3,CASSFDLNTEAFF,TGTGCCAGCAGCTTTGACTTGAACACTGAAGCTTTCTTT
TRBJ2-7,-,-,TRBV7-9,CASRTGSYEQYF,TGTGCCAGCAGAACAGGGTCCTACGAGCAGTACTTC
TRBJ2-5,-,-,TRBV18,CASSPLTSLGETQYF,TGTGCCAGCTCACCACTTACGTCCCTAGGAGAGACCCAGTACTTC
TRBJ1-2,-,-,TRBV11-2,CASSLRENYGYTF,TGTGCCAGCAGCTTGAGGGAAAACTATGGCTACACCTTC
TRBJ1-1,-,-,TRBV12-2,CASRYRTGVDTEAFF,TGTGCAAGTCGCTACAGGACAGGGGTTGATACTGAAGCTTTCTTT
TRBJ1-5,TRBD1,-,TRBV27,CASSLWGTGDNQPQHF,TGTGCCAGCAGTTTATGGGGGACAGGGGATAATCAGCCCCAGCATTTT
TRBJ2-7,-,-,TRBV21-1,CASSHSVSTYEQYF,TGTGCCAGCAGCCATTCGGTTTCGACCTACGAGCAGTACTTC
TRBJ1-1,-,-,TRBV7-9,CASSPEFVGSYSMNTEAFF,TGTGCCAGCAGCCCAGAATTTGTAGGGAGTTACAGCATGAACACTGAAGCTTTCTTT
TRBJ1-2,-,-,TRBV28,CASSTELLYGYTF,TGTGCCAGCTCGACAGAACTTCTCTATGGCTACACCTTC
TRBJ1-4,TRBD1,-,TRBV7-9,CSSSLGLQGVGEKLFF,TGTTCCAGCAGCTTGGGCTTACAGGGGGTCGGAGAAAAACTGTTTTTT
TRBJ1-4,-,-,TRBV5-6,CASSQDRSNEKLFF,TGTGCCAGCAGTCAGGACAGAAGTAATGAAAAACTGTTTTTT
TRBJ2-6,-,-,TRBV29-1,CSVEGESNVLTF,TGCAGCGTTGAGGGCGAGTCCAACGTCCTGACTTTC
TRBJ1-4,-,-,TRBV18,CASSPRRGKSEKLFF,TGTGCCAGCTCACCACGACGGGGGAAGAGCGAAAAACTGTTTTTT
TRBJ1-2,TRBD1,-,TRBV9,CASRPGTATYGYTF,TGTGCCAGCAGGCCCGGGACAGCCACTTATGGCTACACCTTC
TRBJ1-5,-,few,TRBV6-5,CASRKQGRGDQPQHF,TGTGCCAGCAGAAAACAGGGTAGAGGGGACCAGCCCCAGCATTTT
TRBJ2-1,TRBD1,-,TRBV7-9,CASSLLGTAIRWAFF,TGTGCCAGCAGCTTGCTTGGGACAGCGATCAGGTGGGCGTTCTTC
TRBJ2-7,-,once,TRBV7-2,CASSLQGGYEQYF,TGTGCCAGCAGCTTACAGGGTGGGTACGAGCAGTACTTC
TRBJ2-6,-,-,TRBV5-1,CASSRDGSSGANVLTF,TGCGCCAGCAGTCGGGACGGGAGCTCTGGGGCCAACGTCCTGACTTTC
TRBJ1-2,-,-,TRBV29-1,CSVNRNYGYTF,TGCAGCGTTAACAGGAACTATGGCTACACCTTC
TRBJ1-2,TRBD1,-,TRBV28,CASSLTGGIYGYTF,TGTGCCAGCAGTTTGACAGGGGGTATCTATGGCTACACCTTC
TRBJ1-2,TRBD1,-,TRBV28,CASSFLPGQSDHYGYTF,TGTGCCAGCAGTTTTTTACCGGGACAGAGCGATCACTATGGCTACACCTTC
TRBJ1-1,TRBD1,once,TRBV5-8,CASSSDRDLNTEAFF,TGTGCCAGCAGCTCGGACAGGGATCTGAACACTGAAGCTTTCTTT
TRBJ1-1,-,-,TRBV7-9,CASSPPRDKYEAFF,TGTGCCAGCAGTCCCCCCCGGGACAAATATGAAGCTTTCTTT
TRBJ2-7,-,few,TRBV5-6,CASSGTGTAGREQYF,TGTGCCAGCAGCGGGACCGGGACAGCGGGTCGCGAGCAGTACTTC
TRBJ1-1,-,few,TRBV6-5,CASSRTGAEAFF,TGTGCCAGCAGCCGGACCGGGGCTGAAGCTTTCTTT
TRBJ2-7,TRBD1,-,TRBV15,CATSRLRTGSSYEQYF,TGTGCCACCAGCAGACTCCGGACAGGGAGCTCCTACGAGCAGTACTTC
TRBJ2-7,TRBD1,-,TRBV6-5,CASSYSGGQGPNEQYF,TGTGCCAGCAGTTACTCTGGGGGACAGGGTCCCAACGAGCAGTACTTC
TRBJ2-3,TRBD1,once,TRBV7-2,CASSLVATGGEGDTQYF,TGTGCCAGCAGCTTAGTGGCGACAGGGGGCGAAGGAGATACGCAGTATTTT
TRBJ1-4,TRBD1,-,TRBV14,CASRVSGGANEKLFF,TGTGCCAGCAGAGTCTCAGGGGGTGCTAATGAAAAACTGTTTTTT
TRBJ1-2,-,-,TRBV5-5,CASSPEAVMFNGYTF,TGTGCCAGCAGCCCAGAGGCCGTCATGTTTAATGGCTACACCTTC
TRBJ2-1,TRBD1,-,TRBV6-4,CASKGDSSYNEQFF,TGTGCCAGCAAGGGGGACAGCTCCTACAATGAGCAGTTCTTC
TRBJ1-2,TRBD1,-,TRBV10-3,CAIMGQGALDYGYTF,TGTGCCATCATGGGACAGGGGGCTTTGGACTATGGCTACACCTTC
TRBJ1-6,TRBD1,-,TRBV6-5,CASSYLGQSNSPLHF,TGTGCCAGCAGTTACCTGGGACAGTCGAATTCACCCCTCCACTTT
TRBJ1-6,-,-,TRBV27,CASRAIRSPLHF,TGTGCCAGCAGAGCAATCCGGTCACCCCTCCACTTT
TRBJ2-4,TRBD1,-,TRBV27,CASKTPDRLIQYF,TGTGCCAGCAAAACCCCGGACAGGCTTATTCAGTACTTC
TRBJ2-7,-,-,TRBV9,CASSVARGHEQYF,TGTGCCAGCAGCGTAGCCAGGGGCCACGAGCAGTACTTC
TRBJ1-4,-,few,TRBV28,CASRTTAVKEKLFF,TGTGCCAGCAGAACGACGGCGGTTAAGGAAAAACTGTTTTTT
TRBJ1-6,-,-,TRBV2,CASKGVGDSPLHF,TGTGCCAGCAAAGGGGTTGGAGATTCACCCCTCCACTTT
TRBJ2-5,-,-,TRBV2,CASRAEETQYF,TGTGCCAGCAGAGCCGAGGAGACCCAGTACTTC
TRBJ2-5,-,once,TRBV18,CASSPMVGGEETQYF,TGTGCCAGCTCACCAATGGTCGGGGGAGAAGAGACCCAGTACTTC
TRBJ2-1,TRBD1,-,TRBV10-3,CAMSSGTAYYNEQFF,TGTGCCATGTCCTCCGGGACAGCCTATTACAATGAGCAGTTCTTC
TRBJ1-6,-,-,TRBV27,CASKNGAGDSPLHF,TGTGCCAGCAAAAATGGGGCAGGGGATTCACCCCTCCACTTT
TRBJ2-7,-,-,TRBV28,CASSLTQGRAKQYF,TGTGCCAGCAGTTTGACGCAGGGGAGGGCAAAGCAGTACTTC
TRBJ2-3,TRBD1,-,TRBV6-1,CASSARTGFVGTDTQYF,TGTGCCAGCAGTGCTCGGACAGGTTTCGTAGGCACAGATACGCAGTATTTT
TRBJ1-2,TRBD1,-,TRBV6-1,CASTIGGNQGYGYTF,TGTGCCAGCACTATAGGGGGCAATCAGGGCTATGGCTACACCTTC
TRBJ2-5,TRBD1,-,TRBV7-3,CASSPRTGVETQYF,TGTGCCAGCAGCCCACGGACAGGGGTAGAGACCCAGTACTTC
TRBJ2-1,TRBD2,-,TRBV5-1,CASSSGGAGNEQFF,TGCGCCAGCAGCTCCGGGGGGGCCGGGAATGAGCAGTTCTTC
TRBJ1-1,TRBD1,few,TRBV30,CAWSVGTVSLKAFF,TGTGCCTGGAGTGTGGGGACAGTAAGCCTTAAAGCTTTCTTT
TRBJ2-2,TRBD1,-,TRBV7-9,CASSSIYHRGRNTGELFF,TGTGCCAGCAGCTCAATCTACCACAGGGGGCGCAACACCGGGGAGCTGTTTTTT
TRBJ1-1,-,few,TRBV2,CASSPGGVNTEAFF,TGTGCCAGCAGCCCCGGGGGGGTGAACACTGAAGCTTTCTTT
TRBJ1-2,-,-,TRBV6-5,CASSLEGAYGYTF,TGTGCCAGCAGTTTAGAGGGAGCCTATGGCTACACCTTC
TRBJ2-1,-,-,TRBV7-2,CASSLNRDNEQFF,TGTGCCAGCAGCTTAAACAGGGATAATGAGCAGTTCTTC
TRBJ1-2,TRBD1,-,TRBV27,CASSRRDRGQAGYTF,TGTGCCAGCAGCCGGAGGGACAGGGGGCAGGCTGGCTACACCTTC
TRBJ2-1,-,-,TRBV14,CASSRRQANEQFF,TGTGCCAGCAGCCGGAGACAGGCCAATGAGCAGTTCTTC